This TCR beta chain was recovered during a study of CD8+ T cells in alopecia areata. Following RNA extraction, reverse transcription yielded cDNA that acted as the sequencing template. Repertoires were generated with immunoSEQ multiplex PCR, while TCRdb's copy carries only in-frame clones and drops some. The sample records 110,000 or so clones, approximately 55% being singletons. CDR3 length: 14 amino acids. V dropped 2 bases and J dropped 10 bases, with 20 bases sitting between them. Germline CDR1 is GTSNPN and CDR2 is SVGIG (reference sequence). Treatment noted: oral pan-JAK inhibitor, 5-10 mg twice daily.

The material sequenced was CD4+ T cells sorted from blood, taken at week 24, from a patient treated with tofacitinib. V gene TRBV30 combines with J gene TRBJ2-5, with D unclear. This sequence originates from a human donor with alopecia areata. CDR3 sequence: CAWSPGLSLGDQYF. Written as DNA, the CDR3 is TGTGCCTGGAGTCCGGGCCTTTCTTTAGGAGACCAGTACTTC.